These 10 T cell receptor beta chains share one sample of origin, sequenced in a study of blood T cells in healthy people across ages (dated by TCRdb to the mid-2010s). Library method: 5' RACE. The sample was run on an Illumina HiSeq 2500. A second 7 to 11 cycle PCR used a sample-barcoded 5' primer and a J-beta primer mix. The raw public data were reprocessed by TCRdb itself: fastp quality trimming at Q25, MiXCR clonotype calling, in-frame beta chains only. Under each unique CDR3 protein, matching rows form one entry showing the most common genes and DNA. The sample table records 650,000 to 700,000 distinct CDR3 sequences; under 65% of these occur just once. Less than 15% of the sample rests with the top ten. Specimen: blood. These receptors originate from a woman older than 75 in good health.

The V call is TRBV20-1, the J call TRBJ1-2; D may be TRBD1 (5 bases). The CDR3 spans 13 residues. Germline lookup yields CDR1 DFQATT and CDR2 SNEGSKA (reference sequence). Trimming left V 5 bases short and J 3 bases short, with 13 bases between. The CDR3: CSAQRGIDYGYTF. The DNA for the CDR3 is TGCAGTGCTCAGCGGGGGATAGACTATGGCTACACCTTC.

The chain employs TRBV13 and TRBJ2-1; possibly TRBD1 or TRBD2 for D (5 bases each). V was cut by 3 bases and J by 0 bases, with 15 bases left in between. CDR1 is PRHDT, CDR2 FYEKMQ, per germline (reference sequence). The CDR3 spans 17 residues. This CDR3 is CASSFSGAASSYNEQFF. The CDR3 coding sequence is TGTGCCAGCAGCTTCTCCGGGGCCGCAAGCTCCTACAATGAGCAGTTCTTC.

Turning to this clonotype: With a much larger clone just one base away, this may be a read error. This chain links TRBV29-1 with TRBJ2-5; 7 bases match TRBD1. V gave up 5 bases and J gave up 5 bases; unmatched junction bases: 5. CDR1 is SQVTM, CDR2 ANQGSEA, per germline. The CDR3 is made up of 12 amino acids. This CDR3 reads CSVSPGQETQYF. As DNA, the CDR3 is TGCAGCGTTAGTCCGGGACAGGAGACCCAGTACTTC.

This clonotype is a singleton in its sample. The V call is TRBV20-1, the J call TRBJ1-1; D gene ambiguous. The CDR3 is made up of 13 amino acids. V dropped 2 bases and J dropped 3 bases, with 10 bases sitting between them. Germline V gene lookup returns CDR1 DFQATT and CDR2 SNEGSKA (reference sequence). The CDR3 sequence is CSARIRLDTEAFF. CDR3 nucleotide sequence: TGCAGTGCTAGAATAAGGCTGGACACTGAAGCTTTCTTT.

This clonotype was seen at least ten times. The CDR3 is CASSRMRGATYNEQFF. The CDR3 bases are TGTGCCAGCAGCCGGATGCGCGGGGCAACCTACAATGAGCAGTTCTTC. V and J are TRBV7-9 and TRBJ2-1; tentatively, D is TRBD2 (6 bases). Germline V gives CDR1 SEHNR, CDR2 FQNEAQ (reference sequence). V was trimmed by 5 bases and J by 2 bases, leaving 16 bases between them. The CDR3 has 16 residues.

The chain uses TRBV9 and TRBJ2-4; 7 nucleotides line up with TRBD1. Near its end, the DNA agrees better with TRBJ2-7, so the J call may be wrong. Germline CDR1 SGDLS, CDR2 YYNGEE. This CDR3 region has 13 residues. The CDR3 loop reads CASSVQQGNEQYF. In DNA form, the CDR3 reads TGTGCCAGCAGCGTACAACAGGGGAACGAGCAGTACTTC.

This clonotype was seen many times. The gene calls are TRBV28 and TRBJ2-7; 8 positions match TRBD1. V was clipped by 5 bases and J by 0 bases; unmatched bases: 6. Germline values: CDR1 MDHEN, CDR2 SYDVKM. The CDR3 extends over 15 amino acids. Here the CDR3 DNA reads TGTGCCAGCAGTGTGGGACAGGCGAGCTCCTACGAGCAGTACTTC. Amino acid sequence: CASSVGQASSYEQYF.

This clonotype was found many times. The chain is built from TRBV10-3 and TRBJ2-5, with 7 bases that match TRBD1. This CDR3 has 13 amino acids. V was pared by 4 bases and J by 2 bases, with 1 base of the junction left unmatched. CDR1 is ENHRY and CDR2 is SYGVKD in the germline V gene. In nucleotides, the CDR3 is TGTGCCATCAGTGGGGGACAGCAAGAGACCCAGTACTTC. It yields the protein CAISGGQQETQYF.

This chain joins TRBV2 and TRBJ2-1; unclear D gene. Per the germline V gene, CDR1 is SNHLY and CDR2 is FYNNEI. This CDR3 spans 12 amino acids. V lost 4 bases and J 8 bases, leaving 9 bases between the germline ends. The CDR3 DNA sequence: TGTGCCAGCAGTGCGGCGGTCTATGAGCAGTTCTTC. Encoded protein: CASSAAVYEQFF.

This rearrangement joins TRBV20-1 to TRBJ2-5, with D perhaps TRBD1 (5 bases). Germline V gene sequence: CDR1 DFQATT, CDR2 SNEGSKA (reference sequence). Trimming shortened V by 3 bases and J by 11 bases, and 22 bases separated the two germline ends. CDR3 length equals 14 residues. This CDR3 is CSASPQAPGLEQYF. In DNA form, the CDR3 reads TGCAGTGCTAGCCCACAGGCCCCCGGTTTAGAGCAGTACTTC.